Listed below are T cell receptor beta chains from one sample, sequenced in a study of blood T cell repertoires in COVID-19. The method was immunoSEQ multiplex PCR; TCRdb's version includes in-frame clones alone and lacks a portion of them. The sample records more than 350,000 clones, about 89% being singletons. What was sequenced was peripheral blood. The receptors come from a woman aged 30 to 39 with COVID-19, enrolled during active disease. Both conserved end residues are part of each CDR3. The D gene is left open where the match is weak. Clone size, where shown, is once, few, many, or a class for clones that have expanded.

J,V,size,D,DNA,CDR3
TRBJ2-7,TRBV6-5,once,NA,TGTGCCAGCCGAGCGCACAACTACGAGCAGTACTTC,CASRAHNYEQYF
TRBJ2-7,TRBV5-1,NA,TRBD1,TGCGCCAGCAGCTACAGGGGGCGCAGGGTAGGGGTCTACGAGCAGTACTTC,CASSYRGRRVGVYEQYF
TRBJ2-2,TRBV7-8,NA,NA,TGTGCCAGCAGCTTAGACGCTAGCGAAGGGGGGGAGCTGTTTTTT,CASSLDASEGGELFF
TRBJ1-2,TRBV28,NA,TRBD1,TGTGCCAGCAGTTTCTGGGCAGGGGGCGGCTATGGCTACACCTTC,CASSFWAGGGYGYTF
TRBJ2-1,TRBV11-1,NA,TRBD2,TGTGCCAGCAGCCCCCCCGGACTAGCGGGAGGAAATGAGCAGTTCTTC,CASSPPGLAGGNEQFF
TRBJ1-6,TRBV5-4,NA,TRBD1,TGTGCCAGCAGCCCAGTCCCGGGACAGGTCCGGAATTCACCCCTCCACTTT,CASSPVPGQVRNSPLHF
TRBJ1-5,TRBV15,few,NA,TGTGCCACCAGCAGAGACCGGAGGGTGAGCAATCAGCCCCAGCATTTT,CATSRDRRVSNQPQHF
TRBJ2-1,TRBV5-1,NA,TRBD2,TGCGCCAGCAGCCGACTAGCCGTGGATGAGCAGTTCTTC,CASSRLAVDEQFF
TRBJ1-6,TRBV4-3,NA,TRBD1,TGCGCCAGCAGCCAAGATCGGGGGGGACAGGGGCTTAATTCACCCCTCCACTTT,CASSQDRGGQGLNSPLHF
TRBJ2-1,TRBV6-2/TRBV6-3,once,NA,TGTGCCAGCAGTTACTCACGGGAGTTGCATGAGCAGTTCTTC,CASSYSRELHEQFF
TRBJ2-1,TRBV20-1,NA,NA,TGCAGTGCTAGTTGGGGGAGGCCCCCAGGAGTCTTC,CSASWGRPPGVF
TRBJ2-7,TRBV19,NA,NA,TGTGCCAGTAGGTCGGCCCACTACCCCTACGAGCAGTACTTC,CASRSAHYPYEQYF
TRBJ1-4,TRBV2,NA,NA,TGTGCCAGCAGTGAGGAGCTTGCAACTAATGAAAAACTGTTTTTT,CASSEELATNEKLFF